Below, 13 T cell receptor beta chains from the same sample are listed, as sequenced in a study of blood T cells in healthy people across ages. Sample-barcoded 5' priming and a J-beta primer mix drove a second PCR of 7 to 11 cycles. A single record per CDR3 protein comes from TCRdb applying MiXCR to the 5' RACE reads. The sample records 850,000 to 1,300,000 distinct CDR3 sequences, 40% to 45% being singletons. Sequenced material: blood. Receptors were obtained from a woman aged 60-75 years in good health.

As regards this clonotype: A junction end diverges from the germline sequence, so it may reflect a read error. The V and J genes are TRBV4-2 and TRBJ2-1; D ambiguous. Germline CDR1 and CDR2: LGHNA and YNFKEQ. There are 13 residues in the CDR3. The CDR3 DNA is TGTGCCAGCAGCCAAGCGCTAAAGAATGAGCGGTTCTTC. This gives the protein CASSQALKNERFF.

This rearrangement joins TRBV24-1 to TRBJ2-1; unclear D gene. V was cut by 10 bases and J by 0 bases, with 24 bases left in between. The CDR3 covers 18 residues. The germline gives CDR1 KGHDR, CDR2 SFDVKD. CDR3 nucleotides: TGTGCCACGATAGAATGGGTAGGGTGTTTCAGCTCCTACAATGAGCAGTTCTTC. Translated, it gives CATIEWVGCFSSYNEQFF.

This clonotype was counted many times. The rearrangement uses TRBV4-1 and TRBJ2-3; D uncertain. This CDR3 spans 13 amino acids. The germline V and J ends were trimmed by 4 bases and 6 bases, with 11 bases remaining between them. The V gene's germline CDR1 is MGHRA and CDR2 YSYEKL. The CDR3 loop is CASSPDGTDTQYF. Here the CDR3 DNA reads TGCGCCAGCAGCCCTGACGGAACGGATACGCAGTATTTT.

This chain joins TRBV27 and TRBJ2-3; D may be TRBD1 (6 bases). The V end was cut by 5 bases, the J end by 10 bases, with 13 bases between. CDR1 is MNHEY and CDR2 is SMNVEV in the germline V gene (reference sequence). The CDR3 is 12 amino acids. CDR3 coding DNA: TGTGCCAGCAGTCCCACAGGGAGCCCGCAGTATTTT. The encoded protein is CASSPTGSPQYF.

The table lists this clonotype with a count of one. V gene TRBV15 combines with J gene TRBJ2-2; no reliable D call. V lost 8 bases, J lost 3 bases, and 16 bases lay in between. Germline loops: CDR1 LNHNV, CDR2 YYDKDF (reference sequence). The CDR3 length is 15 residues. The CDR3 region is CATAVDARDTGELFF. CDR3 bases: TGTGCCACCGCGGTCGACGCAAGGGACACCGGGGAGCTGTTTTTT. Full variable domain (missing parts from reference TRBV15 and TRBJ2-2): DAMVIQNPRYQVTQFGKPVTLSCSQTLNHNVMYWYQQKSSQAPKLLFHYYDKDFNNEADTPDNFQSRRPNTSFCFLDIRSPGLGDTAMYLCATAVDARDTGELFFGEGSRLTVL.

This chain connects TRBV4-1 to TRBJ2-1, with D unclear. The better agreement between TRBJ2-7 and the DNA end casts doubt on the J call. The CDR3 totals 16 residues. From germline, CDR1 is MGHRA and CDR2 YSYEKL. The CDR3 here is CASSQDLDFRHNEQYF. The CDR3, as DNA: TGCGCCAGCAGCCAAGATCTGGATTTTCGCCACAATGAGCAGTACTTC.

The sample holds a few counts of this clonotype. This chain joins TRBV6-6 and TRBJ2-7; perhaps TRBD2 as D (6 bases). V lost 11 bases to trimming and J lost 1 base, with 15 bases between them. Looked up from germline, CDR1 is MNHNY and CDR2 is SVGAGI (reference sequence). CDR3 size: 13 residues. The CDR3 DNA reads as TGTGCCGTGCTTCACGGGAGTTCCTACGAGCAGTACTTC. Its translation: CAVLHGSSYEQYF.

V gene TRBV20-1 combines with J gene TRBJ2-5; TRBD1 matches at 8 bases. The CDR3 extends over 12 amino acids. Germline lookup yields CDR1 DFQATT and CDR2 SNEGSKA (reference sequence). V gave up 4 bases and J gave up 5 bases; unmatched junction bases: 3. Here the CDR3 DNA reads TGCAGTGCTACAGGGGGCGCGGAGACCCAGTACTTC. It is translated as CSATGGAETQYF.

This clonotype was observed a handful of times. The chain employs TRBV6-2 or TRBV6-3 and TRBJ2-5, with 7 bases identical to TRBD1. Trimming at V came to 5 bases and at J to 11 bases, leaving 17 bases not matched to a gene. CDR3 size: 15 residues. CDR1 and CDR2 from the germline V gene are MNHEY and SVGEGT. CDR3: CASSPEGARLNEQYF. CDR3 coding DNA: TGTGCCAGCAGTCCAGAGGGGGCGCGTTTAAATGAGCAGTACTTC.

This chain joins TRBV19 and TRBJ1-1; D gene ambiguous. With 7 bases removed from V and 11 bases from J, the gap between germline ends came to 17 bases. The germline CDR1 and CDR2 sequences are LNHDA and SQIVND (reference sequence). The CDR3 spans 12 residues. The CDR3 region has the DNA TGTGCCAGTACCCCAGGCCCGGCGCGGGCTTTCTTT. Protein sequence: CASTPGPARAFF.

This clonotype was recorded once. The junction differs from germline at one of its ends, possibly a read error. The rearrangement uses TRBV9 and TRBJ2-3; possible D gene TRBD2, 6 bases. Per germline, CDR1 SGDLS and CDR2 YYNGEE. This CDR3 comprises 15 residues. The DNA for the CDR3 is TGTGCCAGCAGCGCCCCGGGAGTGGGCACAGATGCGCAGTATTTT. This codes for CASSAPGVGTDAQYF.

This chain uses TRBV4-1 with TRBJ2-5, with 15 bases identical to TRBD2. The V gene end was trimmed by 1 base and the J gene end by 5 bases; junction bases not matched to a gene: 5. The CDR3 runs 17 residues. Germline CDR1 is MGHRA and CDR2 is YSYEKL. The CDR3 region is CASSQGTSGRATETQYF. For the CDR3, the DNA is TGCGCCAGCAGCCAAGGGACTAGCGGGAGGGCCACGGAGACCCAGTACTTC.

V is TRBV25-1 and J is TRBJ1-4; no firm D call. V was cut by 4 bases and J by 8 bases, with 14 bases left in between. The CDR3 has 14 residues. In germline, CDR1 is MGHDK, CDR2 SYGVNS. The CDR3 DNA reads as TGTGCCAGCAGTGTCAACCGGCCTCCCGAAAAACTGTTTTTT. It is translated as CASSVNRPPEKLFF.